The 21 T cell receptor beta chains in this list originate from one sample, sequenced in a study of CD8+CD57+ T cells in acquired aplastic anemia. TCR beta VDJ and CDR3 were profiled, and genomic DNA was the template. MiXCR, applied by TCRdb to the reads, yields one record per CDR3 protein. The data contain 250,000 to 300,000 distinct CDR3 sequences, 45% to 65% of them singletons. The sample taken for sequencing was sorted CD4+, CD8+, or CD8+CD57+ T cells (not recorded which) from PBMCs. All receptors come from a human donor with severe aplastic anemia or a healthy control (not recorded which).

The V and J genes are TRBV14 and TRBJ1-2; D might be TRBD1 (6 bases). In germline, CDR1 is SGHDN, CDR2 FVKESK. The CDR3 totals 15 residues. Trimming cost V 3 bases and J 4 bases, with 15 bases left between them. For the CDR3, the DNA is TGTGCCAGCAGCCAGGACAGTCTCTTGACCTATGGCTACACCTTC. Translation: CASSQDSLLTYGYTF.

The chain joins TRBV7-2 to TRBJ2-5; 9 bases align to TRBD2. Germline V gene lookup returns CDR1 SGHTA and CDR2 FQGNSA. V dropped 7 bases and J dropped 2; count of bases not matched to a gene: 8. This CDR3 has 15 amino acids. The CDR3 sequence: CASTLPSGGQETQYF. DNA of the CDR3: TGTGCCAGCACCCTCCCCAGCGGGGGGCAAGAGACCCAGTACTTC.

The rearrangement uses TRBV12-3 or TRBV12-4 and TRBJ1-2; 9 nucleotides align to TRBD1. The CDR3 runs 15 residues. Trimming cost V 4 bases and J 4 bases; bases outside gene matches: 7. As DNA, the CDR3 is TGTGCCAGCAGTTGGCAAACAGGGGGCGGCTATGGCTACACCTTC. As protein: CASSWQTGGGYGYTF.

V usage is TRBV10-1 and J usage is TRBJ1-6; no reliable D call. Germline V gives CDR1 WNHNN, CDR2 SYGVQD (reference sequence). V dropped 0 bases and J dropped 8 bases, with 8 bases sitting between them. CDR3 length: 14 residues. CDR3 sequence: CASSESGNDSPLHF. CDR3 in DNA: TGCGCCAGCAGTGAGTCAGGGAATGATTCACCCCTCCACTTT.

This clonotype has more than one count but fewer than ten. The CDR3 DNA follows: TGTGCCAGCAGCGAGGGGTGGGGGACAGGTGGCTACACCTTC. Translating it yields CASSEGWGTGGYTF. The rearrangement uses TRBV5-4 and TRBJ1-2, with 8 bases matching TRBD1. J was trimmed by 7 bases and V by 4 bases; bases with no gene match: 9. The germline CDR1 and CDR2 sequences are SGHNT and YYREEE (reference sequence). This CDR3 comprises 14 residues.

J is TRBJ1-1 and V is TRBV5-1; a possible D gene is TRBD1 (5 bases). Germline-derived CDR1 and CDR2 are SGHRS and YFSETQ. With 7 bases removed from V and 9 bases from J, the gap between germline ends came to 16 bases. The CDR3 totals 12 residues. This chain's CDR3 is CASHPGTSKAFF. The CDR3 nucleotides read TGCGCCAGCCACCCAGGGACCTCAAAAGCTTTCTTT.

As for this clonotype: An end of the junction differs from the germline gene, which may be a read error. The chain's CDR3 is CASSSYHEQYF. The CDR3 DNA sequence: TGCGCCAGCAGCTCGTACCACGAGCAGTACTTC. The chain recombines TRBV7-2 with TRBJ2-7; D is unclear. This CDR3 has 11 amino acids. From germline, CDR1 is SGHTA and CDR2 FQGNSA.

In its sample, this clonotype was seen many times. The chain couples TRBV7-8 to TRBJ1-5, with D uncertain. CDR1 is SGHVS, CDR2 FQNEAQ, per germline. The CDR3 loop spans 15 amino acids. Between the trimmed V and J ends, which lost 1 base and 3 bases, there was a span of 10 bases. The DNA of the CDR3 is TGTGCCAGCAGCTTAGGGTCGAGGTCCAATCAGCCCCAGCATTTT. This translates into CASSLGSRSNQPQHF.

This clonotype was counted only a few times. The rearrangement joins TRBV12-3 or TRBV12-4 to TRBJ1-6; D uncertain. V lost 3 bases and J lost 8, with 11 bases in between. The CDR3 length is 14 residues. CDR3 nucleotides: TGTGCCAGCAGTTTCTACGGGATGGATTCACCCCTCCACTTT. This encodes CASSFYGMDSPLHF.

CDR3 sequence (DNA): TGTGCCAGCAGCGCCCAGGACGGAGAAAAACTGTTTTTT. This gives the protein CASSAQDGEKLFF. The chain has TRBV12-3 or TRBV12-4 and TRBJ1-4; D is uncertain. The CDR3 is 13 amino acids. Trimming shortened V by 6 bases and J by 8 bases, and 13 bases separated the two germline ends.

This clonotype was seen repeatedly, ten times or more. The rearrangement joins TRBV27 to TRBJ1-2; TRBD1 matches at 7 bases. The CDR3 extends over 14 amino acids. The ends lost 8 bases at V and 4 bases at J; junction bases unmatched: 10. Germline CDR1 reads MNHEY; CDR2 reads SMNVEV (reference sequence). The CDR3, as DNA: TGTGCCAGCGGCCGGGACAGAGTGGGCTATGGCTACACCTTC. Protein sequence: CASGRDRVGYGYTF.

This rearrangement joins TRBV6-4 to TRBJ2-7; TRBD2 might be the D (6 bases). This CDR3 has 14 amino acids. The V gene lost 3 bases and the J gene lost 6 bases, with 15 bases spanning the gap. The germline CDR1 and CDR2 sequences are MRHNA and SNTAGT. CDR3: CASSEGDSRSEQYF. The CDR3 nucleotides read TGTGCCAGCAGTGAAGGGGACTCCAGATCCGAGCAGTACTTC.

This sequence joins TRBV19 and TRBJ1-6; 8 bases fit TRBD1. The assigned J gene may be wrong: the sequence end matches TRBJ1-5 better. This CDR3 comprises 16 residues. Germline V gives CDR1 LNHDA, CDR2 SQIVND (reference sequence). The DNA for the CDR3 is TGTGCCAGTAGCATCGCGGCAGGGGGCGCAGGACAGCCCCAGCATTTT. This translates into CASSIAAGGAGQPQHF.

The J gene is TRBJ2-3, the V gene TRBV19; the D is unclear. V shed 6 bases and J shed 13 bases, with 17 bases lying between them. This CDR3 contains 12 residues. In germline, CDR1 is LNHDA, CDR2 SQIVND (reference sequence). The CDR3 DNA is TGTGCCAGTAGGTCCGAGACACTTTTGGAGTATTTT. This translates into CASRSETLLEYF.

The rearrangement links TRBV20-1 to TRBJ2-3; 12 nucleotides line up with TRBD2. The length of the CDR3 is 17 residues. Per germline, CDR1 DFQATT and CDR2 SNEGSKA (reference sequence). V shed 3 bases and J 1 base; nucleotides not matched to a gene: 8. CDR3 residues: CSARSSGRVGGTDTQYF. CDR3 DNA: TGCAGTGCTAGGTCTAGCGGGAGGGTCGGGGGCACAGATACGCAGTATTTT.

This clonotype was seen at least ten times. V and J are TRBV2 and TRBJ1-4, with 9 bases identical to TRBD1. The length of the CDR3 is 14 residues. The V segment lost 4 bases and the J segment 7 bases; nucleotides outside the gene matches: 4. The germline gives CDR1 SNHLY, CDR2 FYNNEI. The CDR3 nucleotides read TGTGCCAGCAGTGCCCAGACAGGGGGTGAAAAACTGTTTTTT. Amino acids: CASSAQTGGEKLFF.

The chain is built from TRBV7-9 and TRBJ1-2, with D possibly matching TRBD1 (6 bases). This CDR3 region has 14 residues. V gave up 5 bases and J gave up 4 bases, with 14 bases separating them. Germline loops: CDR1 SEHNR, CDR2 FQNEAQ (reference sequence). In DNA, the CDR3 is TGTGCCAGCAGCCCAACACAGGGAGGCTATGGCTACACCTTC. This codes for CASSPTQGGYGYTF.

This chain connects TRBV7-9 to TRBJ2-3; 7 bases are a match to TRBD2. Germline V CDR1 and CDR2: SEHNR, FQNEAQ (reference sequence). V lost 2 bases, J lost 0 bases, and 5 bases stayed unmatched. The CDR3 length is 16 residues. The chain's CDR3 is CASSLTASGSTDTQYF. CDR3 DNA sequence: TGTGCCAGCAGCTTAACGGCTAGCGGCAGCACAGATACGCAGTATTTT.

This chain links TRBV5-1 with TRBJ2-5; D is possibly TRBD1 or TRBD2 (7 bases each). Trimming left V 2 bases short and J 5 bases short, with 16 bases between. The length of the CDR3 is 15 residues. CDR1 is SGHRS and CDR2 is YFSETQ in the germline V gene. CDR3 in amino acids: CASSFQGGGIETQYF. As DNA, the CDR3 is TGCGCCAGCAGCTTCCAGGGGGGAGGGATCGAGACCCAGTACTTC.

This clonotype was detected many times. This chain uses TRBV28 with TRBJ2-3; either TRBD1 or TRBD2 may fit D (6 bases each). CDR3 length: 14 amino acids. V lost 7 bases and J 0 bases, leaving 11 bases between the germline ends. The germline CDR1 and CDR2 sequences are MDHEN and SYDVKM. CDR3 sequence reads: CASIGGPSTDTQYF. In DNA form, the CDR3 reads TGTGCCAGCATAGGGGGGCCAAGCACAGATACGCAGTATTTT.

This clonotype was counted at least ten times. DNA for the CDR3: TGTGCCAGCAGTTACGACAGACGGTCTTTCCACGAGCAGTACTTC. This gives the protein CASSYDRRSFHEQYF. The chain uses TRBV6-2 or TRBV6-3 and TRBJ2-7, with D possibly TRBD1 on 5 matching bases. Germline CDR1 reads MNHEY; CDR2 reads SVGEGT. Trimming cost V 2 bases and J 5 bases, with 16 bases left between them. This CDR3 contains 15 residues.